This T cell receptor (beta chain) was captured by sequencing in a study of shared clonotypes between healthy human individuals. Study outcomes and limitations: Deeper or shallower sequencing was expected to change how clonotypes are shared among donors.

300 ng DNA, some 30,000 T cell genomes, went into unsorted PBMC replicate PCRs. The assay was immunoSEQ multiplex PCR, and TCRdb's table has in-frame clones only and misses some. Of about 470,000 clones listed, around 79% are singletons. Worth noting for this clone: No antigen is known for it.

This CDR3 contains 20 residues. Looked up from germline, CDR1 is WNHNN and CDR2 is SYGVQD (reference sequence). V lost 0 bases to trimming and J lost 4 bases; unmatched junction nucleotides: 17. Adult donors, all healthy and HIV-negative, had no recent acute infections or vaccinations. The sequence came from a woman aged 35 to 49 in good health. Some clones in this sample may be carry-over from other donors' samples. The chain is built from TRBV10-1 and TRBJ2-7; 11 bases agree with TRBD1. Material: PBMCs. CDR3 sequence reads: CASSESRFWSGTGGPYEQYF. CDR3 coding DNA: TGCGCCAGCAGTGAGTCGAGGTTTTGGTCCGGGACAGGGGGTCCTTACGAGCAGTACTTC.